This TCR beta chain is drawn from a study of human T cells and chemical hapten exposure. Time point: pre-sensitization, week 0. Treatment denoted: therapeutic diphenylcyclopropenone sensitization with weekly scalp DPC. This CDR3 has 15 amino acids. The J segment lost 5 bases and the V segment lost 3 bases, leaving 6 bases of the junction unmatched. Germline assignment: CDR1 SNHLY and CDR2 FYNNEI. TCRdb itself ran the RACE reads through MiXCR, one entry per CDR3 protein. The data show 60,000 to 75,000 distinct CDR3 sequences, around 6.6% seen once. At least ten counts were recorded for this clonotype. What it recognizes is unknown. Broader study findings: No shift was seen in TCRs above 1 in 1000 frequency with DPC sensitization. Significantly more large CDR3 similarity clusters were formed by expanded TCRs than by controls.

This receptor was obtained from a woman aged 25-40 years with alopecia areata. Some clones in this sample may be carry-over from other donors' samples. The rearrangement joins TRBV2 to TRBJ2-1; the match to TRBD1 covers 8 bases. This specimen consisted of whole blood, obtained in connection with sensitization to the hapten diphenylcyclopropenone (DPC). CDR3 sequence (DNA): TGTGCCAGCAGTGAGATGGCAGGGGGCAACAATGAGCAGTTCTTC. This translates into CASSEMAGGNNEQFF.